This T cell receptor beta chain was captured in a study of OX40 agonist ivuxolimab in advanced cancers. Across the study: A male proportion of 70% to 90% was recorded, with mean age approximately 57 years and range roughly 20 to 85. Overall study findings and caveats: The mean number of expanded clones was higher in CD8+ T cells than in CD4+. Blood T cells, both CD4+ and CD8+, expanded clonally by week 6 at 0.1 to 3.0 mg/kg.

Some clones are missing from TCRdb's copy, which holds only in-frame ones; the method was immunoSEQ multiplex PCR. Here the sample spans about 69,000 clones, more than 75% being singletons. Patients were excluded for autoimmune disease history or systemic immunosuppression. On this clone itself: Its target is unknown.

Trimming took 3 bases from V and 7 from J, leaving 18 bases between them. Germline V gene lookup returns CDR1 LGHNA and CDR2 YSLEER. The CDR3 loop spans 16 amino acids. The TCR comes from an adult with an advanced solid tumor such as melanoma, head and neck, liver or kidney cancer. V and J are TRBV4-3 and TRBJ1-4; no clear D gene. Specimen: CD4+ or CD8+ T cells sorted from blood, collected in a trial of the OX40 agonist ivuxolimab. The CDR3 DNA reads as TGCGCCAGCAGCCAGTTTGGCAGGCGGAGTGGTGAAAAACTGTTTTTT. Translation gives CASSQFGRRSGEKLFF.